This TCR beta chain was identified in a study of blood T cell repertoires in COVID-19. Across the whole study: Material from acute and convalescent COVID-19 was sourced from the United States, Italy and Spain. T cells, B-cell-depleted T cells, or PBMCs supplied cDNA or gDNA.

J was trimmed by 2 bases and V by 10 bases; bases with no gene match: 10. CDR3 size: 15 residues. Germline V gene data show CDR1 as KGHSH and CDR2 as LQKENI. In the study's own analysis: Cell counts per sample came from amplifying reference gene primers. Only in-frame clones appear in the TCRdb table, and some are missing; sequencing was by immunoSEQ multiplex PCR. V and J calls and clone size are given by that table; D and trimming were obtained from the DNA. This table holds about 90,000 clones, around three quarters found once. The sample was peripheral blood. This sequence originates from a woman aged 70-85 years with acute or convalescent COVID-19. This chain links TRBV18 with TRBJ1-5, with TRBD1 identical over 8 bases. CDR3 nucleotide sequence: TGTGCCACACCCTCGGACAGGGAGGGCAATCAGCCCCAGCATTTT. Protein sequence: CATPSDREGNQPQHF.